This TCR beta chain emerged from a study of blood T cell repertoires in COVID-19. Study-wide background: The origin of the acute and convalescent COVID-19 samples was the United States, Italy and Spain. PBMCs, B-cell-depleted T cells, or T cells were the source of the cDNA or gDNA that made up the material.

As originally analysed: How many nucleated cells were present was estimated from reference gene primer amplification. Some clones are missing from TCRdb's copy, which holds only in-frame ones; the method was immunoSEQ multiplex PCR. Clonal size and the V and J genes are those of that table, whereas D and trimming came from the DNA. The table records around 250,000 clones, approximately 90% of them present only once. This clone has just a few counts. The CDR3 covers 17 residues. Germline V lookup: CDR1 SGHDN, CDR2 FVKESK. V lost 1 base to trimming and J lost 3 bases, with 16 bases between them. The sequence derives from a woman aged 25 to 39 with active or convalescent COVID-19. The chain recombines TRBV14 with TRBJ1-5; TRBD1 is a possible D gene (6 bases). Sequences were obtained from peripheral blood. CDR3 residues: CASSQARGGLDNQPQHF. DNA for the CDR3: TGTGCCAGCAGCCAAGCACGCGGGGGGCTGGACAATCAGCCCCAGCATTTT.